The rows below give T cell receptor beta chains drawn from one sample of a study of shared clonotypes between healthy human individuals. Profiled with immunoSEQ multiplex PCR; TCRdb holds only in-frame clones, not every one. The data contain about 800,000 clones, just over 95% of them singletons. The source material was naive CD8+ T cells sorted from blood. These receptors were collected from a man aged 25 to 45 in good health. Each CDR3 is given with its conserved first and last residue. A D gene is named only where the DNA matches it firmly. Clone size appears in some rows only: once, few, many, or a class for an expanded clone.

V gene: TRBV10-1; J gene: TRBJ2-1; clone size: NA; D gene: NA; CDR3 DNA: TGCGCCAGCAGTTCGGGTTCCAATGAGCAGTTCTTC; CDR3 protein: CASSSGSNEQFF
V gene: TRBV6-1; J gene: TRBJ2-7; clone size: NA; D gene: NA; CDR3 DNA: TGTGCCAGCAGTGAATCTCGCTTCTACGAGCAGTACTTC; CDR3 protein: CASSESRFYEQYF
V gene: TRBV14; J gene: TRBJ2-1; clone size: once; D gene: NA; CDR3 DNA: TGTGCCAGCAGCCACCGGGTTAGCTCCTACAATGAGCAGTTCTTC; CDR3 protein: CASSHRVSSYNEQFF
V gene: TRBV5-5; J gene: TRBJ1-1; clone size: NA; D gene: NA; CDR3 DNA: TGTGCCAGCAGCTTGGCTACAGGTGGGACTGAAGCTTTCTTT; CDR3 protein: CASSLATGGTEAFF
V gene: TRBV2; J gene: TRBJ2-3; clone size: once; D gene: NA; CDR3 DNA: TGTGCCAGCAAGGGCGGAACCACAGATACGCAGTATTTT; CDR3 protein: CASKGGTTDTQYF
V gene: TRBV7-8; J gene: TRBJ2-7; clone size: NA; D gene: TRBD2; CDR3 DNA: TGTGCCAGCAGCTTACCTAGCGGGAAGATCTGGGCCTACGAGCAGTACTTC; CDR3 protein: CASSLPSGKIWAYEQYF
V gene: TRBV27; J gene: TRBJ1-5; clone size: NA; D gene: NA; CDR3 DNA: TGTGCCAGCAGTCTTAGGGGAGCCCGCAATAGCAATCAGCCCCAGCATTTT; CDR3 protein: CASSLRGARNSNQPQHF
V gene: TRBV29-1; J gene: TRBJ2-7; clone size: NA; D gene: NA; CDR3 DNA: TGCAGCACGGTAGCGGAGAATTCTTACGAGCAGTACTTC; CDR3 protein: CSTVAENSYEQYF
V gene: TRBV10-1; J gene: TRBJ2-1; clone size: NA; D gene: TRBD1; CDR3 DNA: TGCGCCAGCACCCCCGGGGGGGGACAGGGGATGCATGAGCAGTTCTTC; CDR3 protein: CASTPGGGQGMHEQFF
V gene: TRBV7-8; J gene: TRBJ1-5; clone size: NA; D gene: TRBD1; CDR3 DNA: TGTGCCAGCAGCTCCGGACAGGGTGAGCCAAATCAGCCCCAGCATTTT; CDR3 protein: CASSSGQGEPNQPQHF
V gene: TRBV29-1; J gene: TRBJ2-1; clone size: NA; D gene: TRBD1; CDR3 DNA: TGCAGCGTTGATGGACAGGGCTGGTACAATGAGCAGTTCTTC; CDR3 protein: CSVDGQGWYNEQFF
V gene: TRBV10-3; J gene: TRBJ2-7; clone size: NA; D gene: NA; CDR3 DNA: TGTGCCATCAGTGATGCAGGGGGGGCGTACGAGCAGTACTTC; CDR3 protein: CAISDAGGAYEQYF
V gene: TRBV2; J gene: TRBJ2-3; clone size: NA; D gene: TRBD2; CDR3 DNA: TGTGCCAGCAGTGAAAGGGATAGCGGGAGGTGGGACACAGATACGCAGTATTTT; CDR3 protein: CASSERDSGRWDTDTQYF
V gene: TRBV7-8; J gene: TRBJ2-1; clone size: NA; D gene: TRBD2; CDR3 DNA: TGTGCCAGCAGCCCAAGGACTAGCGGGACTTACAATGAGCAGTTCTTC; CDR3 protein: CASSPRTSGTYNEQFF
V gene: TRBV5-1; J gene: TRBJ2-7; clone size: NA; D gene: NA; CDR3 DNA: TGCGCCAGCAGCGGGGGACACCTCTACGAGCAGTACTTC; CDR3 protein: CASSGGHLYEQYF
V gene: TRBV10-3; J gene: TRBJ2-1; clone size: NA; D gene: NA; CDR3 DNA: TGTGCCATCAGTGAGGGTAGACAGAAGGTCTACAATGAGCAGTTCTTC; CDR3 protein: CAISEGRQKVYNEQFF
V gene: TRBV6-6; J gene: TRBJ1-1; clone size: NA; D gene: NA; CDR3 DNA: TGTGCCAGCAGCAGGATAGTGGACACTGAAGCTTTCTTT; CDR3 protein: CASSRIVDTEAFF
V gene: TRBV7-6; J gene: TRBJ1-4; clone size: NA; D gene: NA; CDR3 DNA: TGTGCCAGCAGCTTAGTCCCCGAGGGGGAGTCAGAGGAAAAACTGTTTTTT; CDR3 protein: CASSLVPEGESEEKLFF
V gene: TRBV11-2; J gene: TRBJ2-7; clone size: NA; D gene: NA; CDR3 DNA: TGTGCCAGCAGCTCAAACTCCTACGAGCAGTACTTC; CDR3 protein: CASSSNSYEQYF
V gene: TRBV28; J gene: TRBJ2-7; clone size: once; D gene: TRBD2; CDR3 DNA: TGTGCCAGCACCGGGACTAGGAACTACGAGCAGTACTTC; CDR3 protein: CASTGTRNYEQYF
V gene: TRBV7-9; J gene: TRBJ2-3; clone size: NA; D gene: NA; CDR3 DNA: TGTGCCAGCAGCTTACTCGCAGATACGCAGTATTTT; CDR3 protein: CASSLLADTQYF
V gene: TRBV4-1; J gene: TRBJ2-7; clone size: NA; D gene: TRBD2; CDR3 DNA: TGCGCCAGCAGCCAGCGGGAGGCCCTCTACGAGCAGTACTTC; CDR3 protein: CASSQREALYEQYF
V gene: TRBV15; J gene: TRBJ2-7; clone size: NA; D gene: NA; CDR3 DNA: TGTGCCACCAGCAGAGATCATGAGGGCTCCTACGAGCAGTACTTC; CDR3 protein: CATSRDHEGSYEQYF
V gene: TRBV7-2; J gene: TRBJ2-1; clone size: NA; D gene: TRBD2; CDR3 DNA: TGTGCCAGCAGCGCGCGACTAGCAGACTCCTACAATGAGCAGTTCTTC; CDR3 protein: CASSARLADSYNEQFF
V gene: TRBV6-1; J gene: TRBJ2-7; clone size: NA; D gene: TRBD1; CDR3 DNA: TGTGCCAGCAGTGAAGCGGCAGGCAGGGACAGGGTGAACGAGCAGTACTTC; CDR3 protein: CASSEAAGRDRVNEQYF
V gene: TRBV27; J gene: TRBJ2-7; clone size: NA; D gene: TRBD1; CDR3 DNA: TGTGCCAGCAGTTTTACAGGGGGCAACGAGCAGTACTTC; CDR3 protein: CASSFTGGNEQYF
V gene: TRBV5-1; J gene: TRBJ2-3; clone size: once; D gene: TRBD1; CDR3 DNA: TGCGCCAGCAGTTATCTTAACCAGGGGGTAGGGACAGATACGCAGTATTTT; CDR3 protein: CASSYLNQGVGTDTQYF
V gene: TRBV28; J gene: TRBJ1-2; clone size: NA; D gene: NA; CDR3 DNA: TGTGCCAGCAGGCCACTCCTCAAGGGCTATGGCTACACCTTC; CDR3 protein: CASRPLLKGYGYTF
V gene: TRBV29-1; J gene: TRBJ2-7; clone size: once; D gene: NA; CDR3 DNA: TGCAGCGTTGAATTCCAGGCTCCCAACTCCTACGAGCAGTACTTC; CDR3 protein: CSVEFQAPNSYEQYF
V gene: TRBV9; J gene: TRBJ1-2; clone size: NA; D gene: TRBD1; CDR3 DNA: TGTGCCAGCAGCGGACCCACCCGGGACAGGGTCGGCTACTATGGCTACACCTTC; CDR3 protein: CASSGPTRDRVGYYGYTF
V gene: TRBV29-1; J gene: TRBJ2-3; clone size: NA; D gene: TRBD1; CDR3 DNA: TGCAGTGGAGTCGGGACAGGGATGATAAGCGGGAGCACAGATACGCAGTATTTT; CDR3 protein: CSGVGTGMISGSTDTQYF
V gene: TRBV2; J gene: TRBJ2-7; clone size: NA; D gene: NA; CDR3 DNA: TGTGCCAGCACGGGAAGGAGCTACGAGCAGTACTTC; CDR3 protein: CASTGRSYEQYF
V gene: TRBV9; J gene: TRBJ2-7; clone size: NA; D gene: NA; CDR3 DNA: TGTGCCAGCGGAGGGGGAGGTCCCTACGAGCAGTACTTC; CDR3 protein: CASGGGGPYEQYF
V gene: TRBV7-9; J gene: TRBJ1-5; clone size: NA; D gene: TRBD1; CDR3 DNA: TGTGCCACCACGGACAGGGATGGCAATCAGCCCCAGCATTTT; CDR3 protein: CATTDRDGNQPQHF
V gene: TRBV10-3; J gene: TRBJ2-7; clone size: once; D gene: NA; CDR3 DNA: TGTGCCATCAGTGAACGTACGGGATACTCCTACGAGCAGTACTTC; CDR3 protein: CAISERTGYSYEQYF
V gene: TRBV6-5; J gene: TRBJ1-1; clone size: NA; D gene: TRBD1; CDR3 DNA: TGTGCCAGCAGGCCCGAACAGGGGGTGACTGAAGCTTTCTTT; CDR3 protein: CASRPEQGVTEAFF
V gene: TRBV29-1; J gene: TRBJ2-1; clone size: NA; D gene: NA; CDR3 DNA: TGCAGCGTTGAAGGGGTAGCGGACCGAAACAGTAATGAGCAGTTCTTC; CDR3 protein: CSVEGVADRNSNEQFF
V gene: TRBV13; J gene: TRBJ1-1; clone size: NA; D gene: TRBD1; CDR3 DNA: TGTGCCAGCAGCGGCACAGGGACGACAGGGCGTACTGAAGCTTTCTTT; CDR3 protein: CASSGTGTTGRTEAFF
V gene: TRBV7-9; J gene: TRBJ2-5; clone size: NA; D gene: NA; CDR3 DNA: TGTGCCAGCAGCTCCTCCGGGTCCATAGAGACCCAGTACTTC; CDR3 protein: CASSSSGSIETQYF
V gene: TRBV7-9; J gene: TRBJ1-1; clone size: NA; D gene: TRBD1; CDR3 DNA: TGTGCCAGCAGCTTAGGAGGACAGGGGAAATTCGAAGCTTTCTTT; CDR3 protein: CASSLGGQGKFEAFF
V gene: TRBV5-5; J gene: TRBJ1-4; clone size: once; D gene: NA; CDR3 DNA: TGTGCCAGCAGCTTCGACCTGACGGGACAAAATGAAAAACTGTTTTTT; CDR3 protein: CASSFDLTGQNEKLFF
V gene: TRBV5-1; J gene: TRBJ2-1; clone size: NA; D gene: TRBD1; CDR3 DNA: TGCGCCAGCAGCATCGGGACAGGGGTTTACAATGAGCAGTTCTTC; CDR3 protein: CASSIGTGVYNEQFF
V gene: TRBV6-1; J gene: TRBJ2-7; clone size: NA; D gene: NA; CDR3 DNA: TGTGCCAGCAGTGAAGCGCTCGGCGCAGACTACGAGCAGTACTTC; CDR3 protein: CASSEALGADYEQYF
V gene: TRBV5-1; J gene: TRBJ2-5; clone size: NA; D gene: NA; CDR3 DNA: TGCGCCAGCAGCTCGGGACCCCAAGAGACCCAGTACTTC; CDR3 protein: CASSSGPQETQYF
V gene: TRBV19; J gene: TRBJ1-3; clone size: NA; D gene: NA; CDR3 DNA: TGTGCCAGTCGCCCGGGACAAAGCTCTGGAAACACCATATATTTT; CDR3 protein: CASRPGQSSGNTIYF
V gene: TRBV18; J gene: TRBJ2-7; clone size: NA; D gene: TRBD2; CDR3 DNA: TGTGCCAGCTCACCACTTAGCGGGGACTCCTACGAGCAGTACTTC; CDR3 protein: CASSPLSGDSYEQYF
V gene: TRBV27; J gene: TRBJ2-7; clone size: NA; D gene: NA; CDR3 DNA: TGTGCCAGCAGCCGAGCCTCGGCAGGGTTGCTCTACGAGCAGTACTTC; CDR3 protein: CASSRASAGLLYEQYF
V gene: TRBV27; J gene: TRBJ2-1; clone size: NA; D gene: NA; CDR3 DNA: TGTGCCAGCACCGCCCTATGGAGCTCCTACAATGAGCAGTTCTTC; CDR3 protein: CASTALWSSYNEQFF
V gene: TRBV9; J gene: TRBJ2-3; clone size: NA; D gene: NA; CDR3 DNA: TGTGCCAGCAGCGCCCCGGTGCCCGGAGATACGCAGTATTTT; CDR3 protein: CASSAPVPGDTQYF
V gene: TRBV2; J gene: TRBJ1-1; clone size: NA; D gene: TRBD1; CDR3 DNA: TGTGCCAGCAGTGATAACAGGGGCCCCAACACTGAAGCTTTCTTT; CDR3 protein: CASSDNRGPNTEAFF
V gene: TRBV2; J gene: TRBJ1-5; clone size: NA; D gene: TRBD1; CDR3 DNA: TGTGCCAGCAAGGGACAGGGGGCGATTCAGCCCCAGCATTTT; CDR3 protein: CASKGQGAIQPQHF
V gene: TRBV15; J gene: TRBJ1-5; clone size: NA; D gene: TRBD1; CDR3 DNA: TGTGCCACCAGCAGAGGAACAGGGGGACTTCAGCCCCAGCATTTT; CDR3 protein: CATSRGTGGLQPQHF
V gene: TRBV2; J gene: TRBJ1-5; clone size: NA; D gene: NA; CDR3 DNA: TGTGCCAGCAGGGAAGGACCCAGCAAATCGTTAGTCCAGCATTTT; CDR3 protein: CASREGPSKSLVQHF
V gene: TRBV7-9; J gene: TRBJ2-2; clone size: NA; D gene: TRBD2; CDR3 DNA: TGTGCCAGCAGCCCGCGGCTAGCGGGAACCGGGGAGCTGTTTTTT; CDR3 protein: CASSPRLAGTGELFF
V gene: TRBV27; J gene: TRBJ2-1; clone size: NA; D gene: TRBD2; CDR3 DNA: TGTGCCAGCAGTTTTACTAGCGGGAACAATGAGCAGTTCTTC; CDR3 protein: CASSFTSGNNEQFF
V gene: TRBV11-2; J gene: TRBJ2-5; clone size: once; D gene: TRBD2; CDR3 DNA: TGTGCCAGCAGCCCCCTAGCGGGAGTTGAGACCCAGTACTTC; CDR3 protein: CASSPLAGVETQYF
V gene: TRBV27; J gene: TRBJ2-1; clone size: NA; D gene: TRBD1; CDR3 DNA: TGTGCCAGCAGAACCGGGACAGAATACAATGAGCAGTTCTTC; CDR3 protein: CASRTGTEYNEQFF
V gene: TRBV6-6; J gene: TRBJ2-7; clone size: NA; D gene: NA; CDR3 DNA: TGTGCCACGCTTGGGTGGGAGGACTACGAGCAGTACTTC; CDR3 protein: CATLGWEDYEQYF
V gene: TRBV7-9; J gene: TRBJ2-1; clone size: NA; D gene: TRBD1; CDR3 DNA: TGTGCCAGCAGCACCGACAGGGGGGTAAGAAATGAGCAGTTCTTC; CDR3 protein: CASSTDRGVRNEQFF
V gene: TRBV7-8; J gene: TRBJ2-7; clone size: NA; D gene: NA; CDR3 DNA: TGTGCCAGCGCACATATACCCTACGAGCAGTACTTC; CDR3 protein: CASAHIPYEQYF